The T cell receptor beta chain described here comes from a study of CXCR3-negative and CXCR3-positive naive CD8 T cells (dated by TCRdb to about 2019). Background for the entire study: In total, about 140 million TRB reads were obtained, or roughly 1.5 +/- 0.3 million reads per library. The diversity and physicochemical repertoire analyses included about a dozen donors pooled from two independent experiments. Naive subsets from about five donors and memory cells from 3 donors were included in the TRBV-TRBJ cluster analysis.

Each CD8+ T cell subset was flow-sorted in triplicate, with approximately 300,000 cells per subset placed directly into RLT lysis buffer. Naive CD8+ T cells were defined stringently as CD45RO-CCR7+CD27+CD95- to exclude memory contaminants. Using standard density gradient centrifugation, peripheral blood mononuclear cells were isolated from buffy coats. Naive CXCR3-negative and CXCR3-positive CD8+ T cells were flow-sorted on a FACSAria III. An RNeasy Mini Kit was used to extract total RNA from the sorted cells. What the authors observed across the whole study: Freshly isolated PBMCs were used for most assays because CXCR3 expression partially decreased after cryopreservation. Naive CXCR3-negative and CXCR3-positive cells from the same donor showed similar TRBV-TRBJ usage, whereas memory cells showed distinct patterns. Both naive subsets had comparably high repertoire diversity, while memory CD8+ T cells had much lower repertoire diversity. TRB CDR3s from CXCR3-positive naive cells showed higher hydrophobicity (lower Kidera factor 4), lower energy, and higher strength and volume indices than CXCR3-negative naive cells. Surface CD5, linked to self-reactivity in mice, was comparable between naive subsets; TCR interaction strength was therefore also inferred from TRB CDR3 physicochemical properties.

TCRdb lists the instrument as NextSeq 550. The Human TCR Profiling Kit (MiLaboratory) was used to prepare UMI-labeled 5' RACE TRB cDNA libraries. The full amount of extracted RNA was used for cDNA synthesis, and the full amount of resulting cDNA was used for PCR amplification. Libraries were prepared in parallel with an identical number of PCR cycles. The original methods were these. About 53,000 +/- 9,400 unique UMI-labeled TRB cDNA molecules per library were extracted with MIGEC and MiXCR, with at least two reads per UMI required. Each library averaged around 42,000 +/- 9,900 functional in-frame TRB CDR3 nucleotide clonotypes without stop codons. After each sample was downsampled to 5000 UMI-labeled TRB molecules, VDJtools was used to calculate diversity metrics such as normalized Shannon-Wiener and Chao1. VDJtools computed clonotype-size-weighted physicochemical properties of the central five CDR3 residues: interaction energy, strength, volume and Kidera factor 4. TCRdb reprocessed the reads, so every CDR3 protein sequence counts as one entry and DNA is not shown. TCRdb, not the authors, supplied the V and J calls. This sample's table lists 90,000 to 100,000 distinct CDR3 sequences. Of the sample, 1.5% to 2% is held by the ten largest clones.

The CDR3 spans 12 residues, from the cysteine through the phenylalanine. No coding sequence is recorded. The germline V gene gives CDR1 as SQVTM and CDR2 as ANQGSEA. Notes on this clonotype: The antigen this receptor binds is unknown.

The sample consisted of naive CXCR3- CD8+ T cells from blood. Sample cell subset or site, as interpreted from the label and publication: CD45RO-CCR7+CD27+CD95- naive CD8+ T cells lacking CXCR3 (TNR3-). The sequence joins TRBV29-1 to TRBJ1-1. The sequence was collected from a human donor in good health. Some clones in this sample may be carry-over from other donors' samples. The CDR3 reads CSVRPSNTEAFF.